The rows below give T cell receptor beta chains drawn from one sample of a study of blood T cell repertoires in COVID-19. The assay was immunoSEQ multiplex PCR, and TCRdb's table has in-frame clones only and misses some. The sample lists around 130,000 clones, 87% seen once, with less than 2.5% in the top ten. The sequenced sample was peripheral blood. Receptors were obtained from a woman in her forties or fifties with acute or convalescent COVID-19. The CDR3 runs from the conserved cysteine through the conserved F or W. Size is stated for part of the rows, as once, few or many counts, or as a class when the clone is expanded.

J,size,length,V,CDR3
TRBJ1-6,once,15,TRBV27,CASSGSGRGDSPLHF
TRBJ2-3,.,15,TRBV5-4,CASSGPQGWADTQYF
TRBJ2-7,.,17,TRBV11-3,CASSPRGGTGRTYEQYF
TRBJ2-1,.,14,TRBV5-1,CASSLGGDYNEQFF
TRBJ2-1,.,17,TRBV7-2,CASSLGPPLAGANEQFF
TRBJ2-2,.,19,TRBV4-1,CASSQLMGGGSGGTGELFF
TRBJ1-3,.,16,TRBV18,CASSPGIQNSGNTIYF
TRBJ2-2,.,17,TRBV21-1,CASTTPRQGSFTGELFF
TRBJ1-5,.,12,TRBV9,CASSGEIGPQHF
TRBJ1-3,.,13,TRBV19,CASIEQGLNTIYF
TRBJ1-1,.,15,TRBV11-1,CASTLSPGRSTEAFF
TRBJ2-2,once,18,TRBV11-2,CASTRVGLAGMNTGELFF
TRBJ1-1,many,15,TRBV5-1,CASSLGGQGLHEAFF
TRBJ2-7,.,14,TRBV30,CAWNAAEGYYEQYF
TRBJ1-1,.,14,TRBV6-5,CASTRVGANTEAFF
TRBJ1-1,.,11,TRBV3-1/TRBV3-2,CASTQGGPAFF
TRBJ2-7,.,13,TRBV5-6,CASSLFGGYEQYF
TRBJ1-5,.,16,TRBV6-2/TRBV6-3,CASSYSAGGAGQPQHF
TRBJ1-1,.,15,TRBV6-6,CASILQQGPDTEAFF
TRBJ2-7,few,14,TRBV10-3,CAISPGQLLYEQYF
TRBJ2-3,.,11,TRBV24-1,CATSLGRAQYF
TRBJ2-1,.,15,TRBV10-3,CAIRGWGEGYNEQFF
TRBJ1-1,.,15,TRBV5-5,CASSWTPGVNTEAFF
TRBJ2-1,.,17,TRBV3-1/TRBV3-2,CASSLLAGGLGKDEQFF